Presented here are 19 T cell receptor beta chains from one specimen sequenced in a study of radiotherapy plus CTLA-4 blockade in lung cancer. Method: immunoSEQ multiplex PCR; TCRdb's copy keeps in-frame clones and lacks some. The table includes 30,000 to 35,000 clones, approximately 70% detected once. The sequences come from peripheral blood, collected from a patient treated with radiotherapy plus ipilimumab. Receptors were obtained from a human donor with non-small cell lung cancer who had stable disease on radiotherapy plus ipilimumab.

The chain carries TRBV27 and TRBJ1-1; possible D gene TRBD1, 5 bases. V gave up 3 bases and J gave up 5 bases, with 16 bases separating them. Germline V gene sequence: CDR1 MNHEY, CDR2 SMNVEV (reference sequence). This CDR3 has 15 amino acids. CDR3 sequence (DNA): TGTGCCAGCAGTTTGAGGGGCCTGGGGGAAACTGAAGCTTTCTTT. Translated: CASSLRGLGETEAFF.

The V call is TRBV15, the J call TRBJ1-5; 9 bases fit TRBD1. V lost 3 bases to trimming and J lost 6 bases; unmatched junction nucleotides: 18. This CDR3 comprises 19 residues. CDR1 LNHNV and CDR2 YYDKDF come from the germline V gene (reference sequence). The CDR3 sequence is CATSSSFASGQGYGQPQHF. CDR3 nucleotide sequence: TGTGCCACCAGCAGTTCCTTTGCTTCGGGACAGGGTTACGGTCAGCCCCAGCATTTT. Supplemented by reference TRBV15 and TRBJ1-5, the full variable domain reads DAMVIQNPRYQVTQFGKPVTLSCSQTLNHNVMYWYQQKSSQAPKLLFHYYDKDFNNEADTPDNFQSRRPNTSFCFLDIRSPGLGDTAMYLCATSSSFASGQGYGQPQHFGDGTRLSIL.

The chain is built from TRBV5-1 and TRBJ2-7; D is ambiguous. Germline CDR1 reads SGHRS; CDR2 reads YFSETQ. V lost 4 bases and J 1 base, leaving 18 bases between the germline ends. The CDR3 extends over 16 amino acids. The CDR3: CASSALIDDTSYEQYF. CDR3 coding DNA: TGCGCCAGCAGCGCCCTTATAGACGACACTTCCTACGAGCAGTACTTC.

This chain joins TRBV19 and TRBJ2-1; D unresolved. This CDR3 region has 11 residues. Germline values: CDR1 LNHDA, CDR2 SQIVND (reference sequence). V was shortened by 6 bases and J by 8 bases, with 8 bases between the two germline ends. The CDR3 spells CASRGRDEQFF. CDR3 DNA: TGTGCCAGTAGAGGCCGGGATGAGCAGTTCTTC.

This chain links TRBV2 with TRBJ2-7, with TRBD1 matching 8 bases. The J segment lost 6 bases and the V segment lost 4 bases, leaving 8 bases of the junction unmatched. The CDR3 covers 14 residues. Germline V gene sequence: CDR1 SNHLY, CDR2 FYNNEI. CDR3 sequence (DNA): TGTGCCAGCAGTGGCCTGGACAGGGCTACCGAGCAGTACTTC. Translating it yields CASSGLDRATEQYF.

The rearrangement links TRBV14 to TRBJ2-1, with 8 positions matching TRBD2. Germline assignment: CDR1 SGHDN and CDR2 FVKESK. The CDR3 consists of 16 residues. J was trimmed by 7 bases and V by 1 base; bases with no gene match: 9. CDR3 loop: CASSQGGSGRQNEQFF. CDR3 sequence (DNA): TGTGCCAGCAGCCAAGGGGGAAGCGGGAGACAGAATGAGCAGTTCTTC.

The J gene is TRBJ2-7, the V gene TRBV6-1; D gene uncertain. The CDR3 sequence is 14 residues long. CDR1 MNHNS and CDR2 SASEGT come from the germline V gene. Trimming cost V 6 bases and J 5 bases, with 17 bases left between them. The CDR3 sequence is CASSPDTLLDEQYF. CDR3 nucleotide sequence: TGTGCCAGCAGCCCAGACACCCTCCTCGACGAGCAGTACTTC.

The rearrangement uses TRBV2 and TRBJ1-1; a weak D match, TRBD1 (6 bases). The V gene's germline CDR1 is SNHLY and CDR2 FYNNEI. Trimming left V 5 bases short and J 5 bases short, with 9 bases between. The CDR3 is 12 residues long. The DNA for the CDR3 is TGTGCCAGCAGTTCGCAGGGGACTGAAGCTTTCTTT. As protein: CASSSQGTEAFF.

This clone appeared a few times. This rearrangement joins TRBV5-5 to TRBJ1-2; 9 bases fit TRBD1. Germline values: CDR1 SGHKS, CDR2 YYEKEE (reference sequence). The J segment lost 4 bases and the V segment lost 4 bases, leaving 5 bases of the junction unmatched. The CDR3 extends over 14 amino acids. CDR3 in DNA: TGTGCCAGCAGCCTGATGACAGGGGGCTATGGCTACACCTTC. Translated, it gives CASSLMTGGYGYTF.

The chain joins TRBV4-2 to TRBJ2-3; D is tentatively TRBD1 or TRBD2 (5 bases each). The CDR3 loop spans 17 amino acids. The ends were cut back, 0 bases at V and 1 base at J, with 14 bases in the middle. CDR1 is LGHNA and CDR2 is YNFKEQ in the germline V gene. In nucleotides, the CDR3 is TGTGCCAGCAGCCAAGAAGGCGAGGGCAGGGGCACAGATACGCAGTATTTT. The encoded protein is CASSQEGEGRGTDTQYF.

This chain's CDR3 is CASRDPGPGSNEQFF. For the CDR3, the DNA is TGTGCCAGCAGAGATCCGGGACCGGGGAGCAATGAGCAGTTCTTC. The V and J genes are TRBV27 and TRBJ2-1, with D perhaps matching TRBD1 or TRBD2 (5 bases each). V was pared by 6 bases and J by 6 bases, with 18 bases between. From germline, CDR1 is MNHEY and CDR2 SMNVEV (reference sequence). The CDR3 has 15 amino acids.

This clone appeared a few times. The same CDR3 also results from other DNA sequences found in this sample. The chain combines TRBV4-2 with TRBJ2-7, with TRBD2 matching 7 bases. The CDR3 has 16 residues. J was trimmed by 3 bases and V by 0 bases; bases with no gene match: 8. Germline CDR1 reads LGHNA; CDR2 reads YNFKEQ. CDR3 sequence: CASSQDVAGAVYEQYF. The CDR3 region has the DNA TGTGCCAGCAGCCAAGATGTGGCGGGAGCGGTCTACGAGCAGTACTTC.

The rearrangement links TRBV5-1 to TRBJ2-1, with TRBD2 identical over 12 bases. The length of the CDR3 is 17 residues. Trimming cost V 4 bases and J 0 bases; bases outside gene matches: 5. From germline, CDR1 is SGHRS and CDR2 YFSETQ. Written as DNA, the CDR3 is TGCGCCAGCAGCACCGGGACTAGCGGGTTCTCCTACAATGAGCAGTTCTTC. It yields the protein CASSTGTSGFSYNEQFF.

V and J are TRBV2 and TRBJ1-5; no clear D gene. This CDR3 has 17 amino acids. Germline V gene sequence: CDR1 SNHLY, CDR2 FYNNEI. V was clipped by 2 bases and J by 4 bases, with 18 bases between them. The CDR3 DNA reads TGTGCCAGCAGTGAAAGTAAACCTCCGGTTTTTAATCAGCCCCAGCATTTT. It yields the protein CASSESKPPVFNQPQHF.

The rearrangement joins TRBV6-1 to TRBJ1-1, with unresolved D. From germline, CDR1 is MNHNS and CDR2 SASEGT. Trimming shortened V by 1 base and J by 4 bases, and 4 bases separated the two germline ends. The CDR3 contains 12 residues. In DNA form, the CDR3 reads TGTGCCAGCAGTGAAGTCCGCACTGAAGCTTTCTTT. Residues: CASSEVRTEAFF.

The CDR3 sequence is CATRTGENIQYF. For the CDR3, the DNA is TGTGCCACTAGGACAGGGGAAAACATTCAGTACTTC. The V and J genes are TRBV2 and TRBJ2-4; 9 bases agree with TRBD1. The CDR3 totals 12 residues. With V trimmed by 10 bases and J by 5 bases, 3 bases remained unmatched. From germline, CDR1 is SNHLY and CDR2 FYNNEI.

This sequence joins TRBV16 and TRBJ1-1; D may be TRBD1 (6 bases). The CDR3 sequence is 13 residues long. From germline, CDR1 is KGHSY and CDR2 FQNENV. The V end was cut by 4 bases, the J end by 5 bases, with 11 bases between. CDR3 DNA sequence: TGTGCCAGCAGCCTTACAGGGCGAACTGAAGCTTTCTTT. This translates into CASSLTGRTEAFF.

This rearrangement joins TRBV27 to TRBJ1-4, with D hard to call. V lost 3 bases and J 4 bases, leaving 12 bases between the germline ends. CDR1 MNHEY and CDR2 SMNVEV come from the germline V gene (reference sequence). The CDR3 totals 15 residues. CDR3 protein: CASSFSKTYNEKLFF. The DNA of the CDR3 is TGTGCCAGCAGTTTCTCGAAGACCTATAATGAAAAACTGTTTTTT.

This clone was counted once. The DNA is omitted, as the CDR3 cannot be located on it reliably, and the CDR3 follows TCRdb's listing. The chain links TRBV19 to TRBJ2-1; the listed D gene, TRBD2, was not tested against the DNA. The CDR3 is 15 amino acids in total, end residues counted. CDR1 and CDR2 (germline): LNHDA, SQIVND (reference sequence). CDR3 loop: CASTSGAGVYNEQFF.